This T cell receptor (beta chain) came from a study of shared clonotypes between healthy human individuals (dated by TCRdb to 2020 to 2022). Regarding the complete study: The cohort comprised two women and three men aged 18 to 49 years. For each donor, CD4 naive and CD4 memory were each given three plates, CD8 naive was given two plates, and CD8 memory was given one plate. The study deeply sequenced blood TCR repertoires of several healthy adults to estimate repertoire size and the extent of clonotype sharing between individuals. Different laboratories and diverse techniques were used to prepare libraries and sequence TCR repertoires, to increase sequencing depth and limit assay-specific biases. Leukapheresis yielded between about 0.85 and 9 billion PBMCs per donor.

The paper's findings and limits, for the study overall: Approximately 5% of naive CD4, 3.5% of naive CD8, around 2.3% of memory CD4, and 0.4% of memory CD8 clonotypes were shared across several donors. Higher generation probabilities were observed for clonotypes shared by all four sorted-subset donors than for non-shared clonotypes. Pairwise subsampling indicated that sequencing depth was expected to affect the degree of clonotype sharing among donors. Sampling was limited to blood, and TCR repertoires in tissue likely differ from TCR repertoires in blood. Rarefaction of sorted-subset datasets indicated incomplete sequencing despite the large sequencing depth. Estimated clonotype richness was generally larger for naive than for memory subsets. Because the study included only a small number of donors, the genetic and exposure-history diversity represented was limited.

On this clone itself: Its antigen is still unknown. Within one base of it there is no much larger clone, and no base qualities were kept.

Between the V and J ends, shortened by 6 bases and 8 bases respectively, the junction contains 29 bases. The CDR3 contains 18 residues, cysteine and phenylalanine counted. The retained sequence is limited to the CDR3, 54 bases, with the frame set at the first base. According to the germline V gene, CDR1 reads MDHEN and CDR2 reads SYDVKM. The donors were healthy, HIV-negative adults who had no recently reported acute infections or vaccinations. Every donor was a Caucasian adult residing in Nashville, Tennessee, USA. CD8 memory samples combined magnetically selected CD45RO+ cells with CCR7-negative CD45RA+ effector memory (TemRA) cells. Blood was obtained by leukapheresis, after which PBMCs were separated by Ficoll-Histopaque density gradient centrifugation and cryopreserved in liquid nitrogen vapor phase. Analytical flow cytometry was used to check the purity and quantity of each magnetically sorted T cell population. From each sorted fraction, genomic DNA was isolated and quantified by UV absorbance on a Nanodrop 2000c.

Using the deep immunoSEQ assay, multiplex PCR amplified TCR CDR3 regions from genomic DNA. Extracted genomic DNA from each cell subset was distributed evenly across all wells of several immunoSEQ 96-well plates, and each plate was treated as a replicate. Each replicate PCR for sorted subsets received about 210 ng genomic DNA, equal to tens of thousands of T cell genomes. Purified libraries were quantified with a Qubit 3.0 fluorometer, sized on a Bioanalyzer 2100, and re-quantified with the KAPA Library Quantification kit. A separate single-read 150-cycle Illumina NextSeq 550 flow cell was used to sequence each immunoSEQ 96-well plate. Per the authors' processing: Because only junctional sequences without quality scores were contained in the immunoSEQ output, filtering matching that applied to full-length reads could not be performed. Sequences were annotated with PyIR, a Python wrapper for IgBLAST v1.9, using IMGT germline references to assign V/J genes and CDR3. Reads were removed for weak V/J assignments (E-value above 1e-6), missing CDR3, stop codons, out-of-frame junctions, or ambiguous translated residues. V3J clonotypes were defined as sequences sharing an identical inferred V gene, J gene, and CDR3 amino acid sequence. The percentage overlap between two repertoires was calculated by dividing the number of shared unique clonotypes by the size of the smaller repertoire. Richness of each repertoire was evaluated using RTK rarefaction, the Chao1 estimator, and Recon v2.1 estimates of unobserved clonotypes. OLGA was used to compute generation probabilities for all TCRbeta clonotypes that the gDNA method yielded from several donors. TCRdb carries this immuneACCESS record with in-frame sequences only. Its versions omit some clonotypes, under half of them owing to an unresolved V gene in the studies checked, with the rest unexplained. That table furnishes V, J and clone size, whereas the DNA furnished D and trimming. This sample gives about 380,000 clones in total; approximately 97% of them show up just once. The ten top clones hold approximately 0.32% of the sample.

The sequence is built from TRBV28 and TRBJ2-1; the best D guess is TRBD2, with 6 bases matching. Sequencing was done on a sample of memory CD8+ T cells sorted from blood. This specimen's cell subset or site label, per the study, means: CD45RO+ cells pooled with CCR7-negative TemRA cells. This TCR derives from a man aged 30 to 39 in good health. CDR3 loop: CASRDRLMGGARGDEQFF. The DNA sequence is TGTGCCAGCAGGGACCGCTTAATGGGGGGAGCGAGGGGTGATGAGCAGTTCTTC.